This is a list of T cell receptor beta chains from one sample in a study of siplizumab effects on memory and regulatory T cells. These receptors' targets are unknown. The assay was immunoSEQ multiplex PCR, and TCRdb's table has in-frame clones only and misses some. The profile shows around 3,500 clones, around 57% of them singletons. The specimen was CFSE-low (dividing) CD8+ T cells sorted from an allogeneic mixed lymphocyte reaction. The source of these receptors is a human donor in good health; the cells came from an allogeneic mixed lymphocyte reaction. Some clones in this sample may be carry-over from other donors' samples. Both conserved end residues are part of each CDR3. D genes are given only for firm matches. Clone size appears in some rows only: once, few, many, or a class for an expanded clone.

D gene: TRBD2
clone size: NA
J gene: TRBJ2-7
V gene: TRBV30
CDR3 protein: CASETGGGFEQYF
CDR3 DNA: TGTGCCTCAGAGACAGGCGGGGGGTTCGAGCAGTACTTC

D gene: TRBD2
clone size: NA
J gene: TRBJ2-1
V gene: TRBV27
CDR3 protein: CASSSYGGSDEQFF
CDR3 DNA: TGTGCCAGCAGCTCCTACGGCGGGAGTGATGAGCAGTTCTTC

D gene: NA
clone size: few
J gene: TRBJ1-6
V gene: TRBV4-1
CDR3 protein: CASSEPGDSPLHF
CDR3 DNA: TGCGCCAGCAGTGAGCCCGGCGATTCACCCCTCCACTTT

D gene: NA
clone size: few
J gene: TRBJ1-5
V gene: TRBV5-8
CDR3 protein: CASSFGYQPQHF
CDR3 DNA: TGTGCCAGCAGCTTCGGCTATCAGCCCCAGCATTTT

D gene: NA
clone size: NA
J gene: TRBJ1-1
V gene: TRBV7-9
CDR3 protein: CASSLLGMNTEAFF
CDR3 DNA: TGTGCCAGCAGCTTGTTGGGAATGAACACTGAAGCTTTCTTT

D gene: TRBD1
clone size: NA
J gene: TRBJ1-1
V gene: TRBV10-2
CDR3 protein: CASRPAGTGKTEAFF
CDR3 DNA: TGCGCCAGCAGGCCCGCCGGGACAGGGAAAACTGAAGCTTTCTTT

D gene: TRBD1
clone size: few
J gene: TRBJ1-5
V gene: TRBV4-1
CDR3 protein: CASSPGGGQPQHF
CDR3 DNA: TGCGCCAGCAGCCCAGGGGGCGGCCAGCCCCAGCATTTT

D gene: NA
clone size: NA
J gene: TRBJ2-6
V gene: TRBV5-4
CDR3 protein: CASSLPGSGANVLTF
CDR3 DNA: TGTGCCAGCAGCTTGCCAGGCTCTGGGGCCAACGTCCTGACTTTC

D gene: NA
clone size: few
J gene: TRBJ2-7
V gene: TRBV21-1
CDR3 protein: CASSKPPRRTGGHEQYF
CDR3 DNA: TGTGCCAGCAGCAAACCCCCCAGGAGGACAGGGGGCCACGAGCAGTACTTC

D gene: NA
clone size: NA
J gene: TRBJ2-7
V gene: TRBV4-1
CDR3 protein: CASSQGLALLSYEQYF
CDR3 DNA: TGCGCCAGCAGCCAAGGACTGGCCCTCCTCTCCTACGAGCAGTACTTC

D gene: TRBD2
clone size: few
J gene: TRBJ2-7
V gene: TRBV27
CDR3 protein: CASSPLAGSYEQYF
CDR3 DNA: TGTGCCAGCAGTCCACTAGCGGGGTCCTACGAGCAGTACTTC

D gene: NA
clone size: NA
J gene: TRBJ2-3
V gene: TRBV27
CDR3 protein: CASSLGGRDTQYF
CDR3 DNA: TGTGCCAGCAGTTTAGGGGGCAGGGATACGCAGTATTTT

D gene: TRBD2
clone size: NA
J gene: TRBJ2-7
V gene: TRBV9
CDR3 protein: CASSLTSGGAGEQYF
CDR3 DNA: TGTGCCAGCAGCCTGACTAGCGGGGGGGCGGGCGAGCAGTACTTC

D gene: NA
clone size: NA
J gene: TRBJ2-5
V gene: TRBV18
CDR3 protein: CASSPGFIQAETQYF
CDR3 DNA: TGTGCCAGCTCACCAGGTTTTATCCAGGCAGAGACCCAGTACTTC

D gene: TRBD2
clone size: NA
J gene: TRBJ2-5
V gene: TRBV7-8
CDR3 protein: CASSSLGLADQETQYF
CDR3 DNA: TGTGCCAGCAGCTCACTAGGTCTAGCGGACCAAGAGACCCAGTACTTC

D gene: NA
clone size: NA
J gene: TRBJ1-5
V gene: TRBV2
CDR3 protein: CASGRLGQPQHF
CDR3 DNA: TGTGCCAGCGGTCGTCTGGGTCAGCCCCAGCATTTT

D gene: NA
clone size: NA
J gene: TRBJ2-1
V gene: TRBV13
CDR3 protein: CASSSRDGGEQFF
CDR3 DNA: TGTGCCAGCAGCTCTAGGGACGGTGGTGAGCAGTTCTTC

D gene: NA
clone size: NA
J gene: TRBJ2-7
V gene: TRBV6-5
CDR3 protein: CASSYSTAGYYEQYF
CDR3 DNA: TGTGCCAGCAGTTACTCGACAGCCGGATACTACGAGCAGTACTTC

D gene: TRBD1
clone size: few
J gene: TRBJ2-2
V gene: TRBV5-1
CDR3 protein: CASSTGRTGELFF
CDR3 DNA: TGCGCCAGTTCGACAGGGCGAACCGGGGAGCTGTTTTTT

D gene: TRBD1
clone size: few
J gene: TRBJ1-5
V gene: TRBV4-1
CDR3 protein: CASSLGTDLSNQPQHF
CDR3 DNA: TGCGCCAGCAGCCTCGGGACAGACCTTAGCAATCAGCCCCAGCATTTT

D gene: NA
clone size: few
J gene: TRBJ2-7
V gene: TRBV7-2
CDR3 protein: CASSAPSVTYEQYF
CDR3 DNA: TGTGCCAGCAGCGCCCCTAGCGTAACCTACGAGCAGTACTTC

D gene: NA
clone size: NA
J gene: TRBJ1-2
V gene: TRBV7-9
CDR3 protein: CATVLGLYGYTF
CDR3 DNA: TGTGCCACGGTGCTGGGCCTCTATGGCTACACCTTC

D gene: TRBD1
clone size: NA
J gene: TRBJ2-1
V gene: TRBV6-6
CDR3 protein: CASSYGTGGEQFF
CDR3 DNA: TGTGCCAGCAGTTATGGGACAGGCGGTGAGCAGTTCTTC

D gene: TRBD1
clone size: NA
J gene: TRBJ2-7
V gene: TRBV5-4
CDR3 protein: CASSIPGTGIYEQYF
CDR3 DNA: TGTGCCAGCAGCATACCCGGGACAGGGATCTACGAGCAGTACTTC

D gene: NA
clone size: once
J gene: TRBJ2-5
V gene: TRBV4-1
CDR3 protein: CASSQGVTVQETQYF
CDR3 DNA: TGCGCCAGCAGCCAAGGGGTTACAGTCCAAGAGACCCAGTACTTC

D gene: NA
clone size: NA
J gene: TRBJ1-2
V gene: TRBV30
CDR3 protein: CAWTTGPLDYYGYTF
CDR3 DNA: TGTGCCTGGACGACAGGTCCCCTTGACTACTATGGCTACACCTTC

D gene: TRBD2
clone size: NA
J gene: TRBJ2-1
V gene: TRBV7-9
CDR3 protein: CASSQTSGINEQFF
CDR3 DNA: TGTGCCAGCAGCCAGACTAGCGGGATTAATGAGCAGTTCTTC

D gene: NA
clone size: NA
J gene: TRBJ2-1
V gene: TRBV27
CDR3 protein: CASSFYAGAHEQFF
CDR3 DNA: TGTGCCAGCAGTTTCTACGCAGGGGCCCATGAGCAGTTCTTC

D gene: TRBD2
clone size: NA
J gene: TRBJ2-1
V gene: TRBV29-1
CDR3 protein: CSVEGASGRGSEQFF
CDR3 DNA: TGCAGCGTTGAAGGGGCTAGCGGGAGGGGTAGTGAGCAGTTCTTC

D gene: NA
clone size: NA
J gene: TRBJ1-2
V gene: TRBV7-9
CDR3 protein: CASRRGDLNYGYTF
CDR3 DNA: TGTGCCAGCCGACGTGGGGACCTTAACTATGGCTACACCTTC

D gene: TRBD2
clone size: NA
J gene: TRBJ2-2
V gene: TRBV7-6
CDR3 protein: CASSQGLATGELFF
CDR3 DNA: TGTGCCAGCAGCCAGGGACTAGCGACCGGGGAGCTGTTTTTT

D gene: TRBD2
clone size: NA
J gene: TRBJ2-1
V gene: TRBV29-1
CDR3 protein: CSAPGLAHNEQFF
CDR3 DNA: TGCAGCGCACCGGGACTAGCCCACAATGAGCAGTTCTTC

D gene: NA
clone size: few
J gene: TRBJ1-1
V gene: TRBV5-5
CDR3 protein: CASSLGAGRPEAFF
CDR3 DNA: TGTGCCAGCAGCTTGGGGGCAGGTCGGCCTGAAGCTTTCTTT

D gene: NA
clone size: few
J gene: TRBJ1-2
V gene: TRBV7-9
CDR3 protein: CASSLVSDPNYGYTF
CDR3 DNA: TGTGCCAGCAGCTTAGTTTCGGACCCTAACTATGGCTACACCTTC

D gene: NA
clone size: NA
J gene: TRBJ1-3
V gene: TRBV25-1
CDR3 protein: CASSWGIEGNTIYF
CDR3 DNA: TGTGCCAGCAGTTGGGGAATTGAGGGAAACACCATATATTTT

D gene: NA
clone size: NA
J gene: TRBJ2-1
V gene: TRBV7-3
CDR3 protein: CASSPGTNLFINEQFF
CDR3 DNA: TGTGCCAGCAGTCCCGGGACCAACCTTTTTATAAATGAGCAGTTCTTC

D gene: NA
clone size: NA
J gene: TRBJ2-5
V gene: TRBV6-5
CDR3 protein: CASTSMETQYF
CDR3 DNA: TGTGCCAGCACCTCGATGGAGACCCAGTACTTC

D gene: NA
clone size: NA
J gene: TRBJ1-5
V gene: TRBV2
CDR3 protein: CASSDGGSSNQPQHF
CDR3 DNA: TGTGCCAGCAGTGATGGAGGGAGTAGCAATCAGCCCCAGCATTTT

D gene: NA
clone size: few
J gene: TRBJ2-7
V gene: TRBV27
CDR3 protein: CASSFGQAYEQYF
CDR3 DNA: TGTGCCAGCAGTTTTGGGCAGGCCTACGAGCAGTACTTC

D gene: NA
clone size: NA
J gene: TRBJ2-3
V gene: TRBV10-1
CDR3 protein: CASSELRALGADTQYF
CDR3 DNA: TGCGCCAGCAGTGAGTTAAGGGCCCTGGGGGCAGATACGCAGTATTTT

D gene: TRBD1
clone size: NA
J gene: TRBJ2-6
V gene: TRBV29-1
CDR3 protein: CSVAGTGAIYSPGANVLTF
CDR3 DNA: TGCAGCGTGGCCGGGACAGGGGCCATCTACTCCCCTGGGGCCAACGTCCTGACTTTC

D gene: NA
clone size: NA
J gene: TRBJ2-1
V gene: TRBV19
CDR3 protein: CASSIWKSYNEQFF
CDR3 DNA: TGTGCCAGTAGTATTTGGAAATCCTACAATGAGCAGTTCTTC

D gene: NA
clone size: NA
J gene: TRBJ2-1
V gene: TRBV27
CDR3 protein: CASSFGLGHHEQFF
CDR3 DNA: TGTGCCAGCAGTTTTGGATTGGGGCACCATGAGCAGTTCTTC

D gene: TRBD2
clone size: few
J gene: TRBJ2-3
V gene: TRBV5-6
CDR3 protein: CASSLFAGALDTQYF
CDR3 DNA: TGTGCCAGCAGCTTATTTGCGGGAGCGTTAGATACGCAGTATTTT

D gene: TRBD2
clone size: few
J gene: TRBJ2-7
V gene: TRBV19
CDR3 protein: CASSISGRVLNPYEQYF
CDR3 DNA: TGTGCCAGTAGTATCTCCGGGAGGGTCTTGAATCCCTACGAGCAGTACTTC

D gene: TRBD1
clone size: NA
J gene: TRBJ2-7
V gene: TRBV5-4
CDR3 protein: CASSLLETGHAYEQYF
CDR3 DNA: TGTGCCAGCAGCTTGTTGGAGACAGGGCACGCCTACGAGCAGTACTTC

D gene: NA
clone size: few
J gene: TRBJ2-1
V gene: TRBV11-2
CDR3 protein: CASSSYLGPPNNEQFF
CDR3 DNA: TGTGCCAGCAGCTCGTACCTTGGCCCTCCGAACAATGAGCAGTTCTTC

D gene: NA
clone size: large
J gene: TRBJ2-7
V gene: TRBV7-9
CDR3 protein: CASSLALRDYEQYF
CDR3 DNA: TGTGCCAGCAGCTTAGCTCTGAGGGATTACGAGCAGTACTTC

D gene: NA
clone size: NA
J gene: TRBJ1-1
V gene: TRBV7-9
CDR3 protein: CASSQENTEAFF
CDR3 DNA: TGTGCCAGCAGCCAAGAGAACACTGAAGCTTTCTTT

D gene: NA
clone size: NA
J gene: TRBJ2-3
V gene: TRBV7-2
CDR3 protein: CASSLGPSGYSADTQYF
CDR3 DNA: TGTGCCAGCAGCTTGGGCCCCAGTGGGTATTCGGCAGATACGCAGTATTTT

D gene: NA
clone size: few
J gene: TRBJ1-1
V gene: TRBV10-3
CDR3 protein: CASAAVMNTEAFF
CDR3 DNA: TGTGCCTCCGCCGCCGTCATGAACACTGAAGCTTTCTTT

D gene: TRBD2
clone size: NA
J gene: TRBJ2-3
V gene: TRBV19
CDR3 protein: CASLSGVTQYF
CDR3 DNA: TGTGCCAGCCTAAGCGGGGTTACGCAGTATTTT

D gene: NA
clone size: NA
J gene: TRBJ1-5
V gene: TRBV12-5
CDR3 protein: CASAPLNQPQHF
CDR3 DNA: TGTGCTAGTGCCCCTTTAAATCAGCCCCAGCATTTT

D gene: NA
clone size: NA
J gene: TRBJ1-1
V gene: TRBV9
CDR3 protein: CASSPWGNTEAFF
CDR3 DNA: TGTGCCAGCAGCCCCTGGGGGAACACTGAAGCTTTCTTT

D gene: TRBD1
clone size: NA
J gene: TRBJ1-2
V gene: TRBV7-9
CDR3 protein: CASSLVQGIPHGYTF
CDR3 DNA: TGTGCCAGCAGCTTAGTACAGGGGATCCCCCATGGCTACACCTTC

D gene: NA
clone size: few
J gene: TRBJ1-1
V gene: TRBV7-6
CDR3 protein: CASSLAAEGTEAFF
CDR3 DNA: TGTGCCAGCAGCTTAGCCGCGGAAGGCACTGAAGCTTTCTTT

D gene: NA
clone size: NA
J gene: TRBJ1-1
V gene: TRBV6-5
CDR3 protein: CASSPWDSNTEAFF
CDR3 DNA: TGTGCCAGCAGTCCCTGGGACTCGAACACTGAAGCTTTCTTT

D gene: NA
clone size: NA
J gene: TRBJ1-2
V gene: TRBV27
CDR3 protein: CASSLYTGYGYTF
CDR3 DNA: TGTGCCAGCAGTTTATATACAGGGTATGGTTACACCTTC

D gene: NA
clone size: NA
J gene: TRBJ2-2
V gene: TRBV4-1
CDR3 protein: CASSQFGLGGELFF
CDR3 DNA: TGCGCCAGCAGCCAATTTGGCCTTGGCGGGGAGCTGTTTTTT

D gene: NA
clone size: NA
J gene: TRBJ1-1
V gene: TRBV15
CDR3 protein: CATSRDSHEGTEAFF
CDR3 DNA: TGTGCCACCAGCAGAGATTCTCACGAGGGCACTGAAGCTTTCTTT